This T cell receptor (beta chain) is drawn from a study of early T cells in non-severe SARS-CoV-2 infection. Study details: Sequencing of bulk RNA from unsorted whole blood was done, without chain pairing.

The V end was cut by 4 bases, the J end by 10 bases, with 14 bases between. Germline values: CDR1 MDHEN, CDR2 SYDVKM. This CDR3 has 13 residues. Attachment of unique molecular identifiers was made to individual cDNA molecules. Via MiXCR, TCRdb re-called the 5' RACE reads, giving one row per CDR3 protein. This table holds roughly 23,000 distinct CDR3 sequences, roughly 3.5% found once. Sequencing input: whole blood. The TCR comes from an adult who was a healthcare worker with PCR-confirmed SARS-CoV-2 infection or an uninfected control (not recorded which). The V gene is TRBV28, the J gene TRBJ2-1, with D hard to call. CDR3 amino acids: CASSSSPRPEQFF. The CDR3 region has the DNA TGTGCCAGCAGTTCTTCCCCCCGACCCGAGCAGTTCTTC.